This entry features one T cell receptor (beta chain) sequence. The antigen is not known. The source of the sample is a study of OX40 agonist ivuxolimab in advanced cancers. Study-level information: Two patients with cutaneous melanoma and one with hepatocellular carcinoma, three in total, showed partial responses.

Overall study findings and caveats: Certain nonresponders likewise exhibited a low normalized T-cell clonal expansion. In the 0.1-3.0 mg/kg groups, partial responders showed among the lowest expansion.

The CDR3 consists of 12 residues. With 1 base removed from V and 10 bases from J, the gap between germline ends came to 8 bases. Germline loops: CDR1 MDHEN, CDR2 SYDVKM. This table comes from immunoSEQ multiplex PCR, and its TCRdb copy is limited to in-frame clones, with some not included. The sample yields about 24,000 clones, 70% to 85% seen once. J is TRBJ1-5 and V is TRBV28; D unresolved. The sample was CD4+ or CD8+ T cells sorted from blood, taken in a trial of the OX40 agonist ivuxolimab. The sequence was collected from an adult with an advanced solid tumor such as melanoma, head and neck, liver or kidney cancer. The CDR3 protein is CASSLSSIPQHF. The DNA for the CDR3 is TGTGCCAGCAGTTTATCGAGTATCCCCCAGCATTTT. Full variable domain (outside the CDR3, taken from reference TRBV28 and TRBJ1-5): DVKVTQSSRYLVKRTGEKVFLECVQDMDHENMFWYRQDPGLGLRLIYFSYDVKMKEKGDIPEGYSVSREKKERFSLILESASTNQTSMYLCASSLSSIPQHFGDGTRLSIL.